The T cell receptor beta chain under discussion was sequenced for a study of T-cell reconstitution after alpha-beta-depleted transplantation in children. Regarding the study as a whole: About two months after transplant, alpha-beta T cells reportedly came from several hundred expanded graft clones. T cells produced anew were the main source of T-cell counts and diversity one year after transplant. Diversity of TCRbeta at day 60 was high in some patients, arising from surviving recipient T cells and thymic progenitors.

This CDR3 has 15 amino acids. Trimming removed 5 bases from V and 2 bases from J, with 14 bases in between. Germline CDR1 and CDR2: SGHTA and FQGNSA. This clonotype has at least ten counts. Its antigen is undetermined. Unique molecular identifiers were incorporated into the prepared TCRbeta library. TCRdb fed the PCR reads into MiXCR, producing one record per CDR3 protein. The table records 130,000 to 150,000 distinct CDR3 sequences, around 10% of them present only once. Sample: PBMCs, mostly from graft donor cells, taken 180 days after TCRalphabeta/CD19-depleted stem cell transplant. The sequence came from a female patient under 10 years old who had a stem cell transplant for congenital amegakaryocytic thrombocytopenia, so the T cells may come from the graft donor. The V and J genes are TRBV7-2 and TRBJ2-3; D perhaps matches TRBD1 (5 bases). The CDR3 DNA reads as TGTGCCAGCAGCCCCCTGACAGTGTCCACAGATACGCAGTATTTT. Protein: CASSPLTVSTDTQYF.